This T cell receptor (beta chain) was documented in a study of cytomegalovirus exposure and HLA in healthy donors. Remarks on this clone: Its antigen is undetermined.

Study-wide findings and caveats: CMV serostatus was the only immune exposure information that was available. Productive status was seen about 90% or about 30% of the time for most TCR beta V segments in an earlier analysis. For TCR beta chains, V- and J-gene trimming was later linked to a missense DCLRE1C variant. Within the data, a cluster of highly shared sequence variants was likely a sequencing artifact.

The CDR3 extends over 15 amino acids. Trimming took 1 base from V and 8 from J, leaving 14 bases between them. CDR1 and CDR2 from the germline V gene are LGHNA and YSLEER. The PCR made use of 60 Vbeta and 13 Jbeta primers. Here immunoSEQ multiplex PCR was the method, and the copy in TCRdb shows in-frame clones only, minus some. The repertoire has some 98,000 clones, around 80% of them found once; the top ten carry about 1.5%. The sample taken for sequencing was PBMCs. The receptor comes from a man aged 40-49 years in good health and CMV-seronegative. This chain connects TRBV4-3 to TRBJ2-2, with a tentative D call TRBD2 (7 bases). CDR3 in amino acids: CASSQVGGLQGELFF. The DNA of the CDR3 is TGCGCCAGCAGCCAAGTGGGGGGGCTACAGGGGGAGCTGTTTTTT.